Listed here are 21 T cell receptor beta chains from one sample, sequenced in a study of T cells in Graves' hyperthyroidism and ophthalmopathy. RNA transcripts gave rise to amplified TCR beta CDR3 regions. HTBI primers were used for first-round RT-PCR of the TCR CDR3. TCRdb analysed the multiplex PCR reads with MiXCR anew, one entry per CDR3 protein. The sample shows some 210,000 distinct CDR3 sequences, under 20% of them seen only once. The sample taken for sequencing was blood. The receptors here all came from a man over 45 with Graves' hyperthyroidism.

At least ten counts were recorded for this clonotype. V is TRBV10-3 and J is TRBJ2-5; tentatively, D is TRBD2 (5 bases). There are 13 residues in the CDR3. The V gene lost 7 bases and the J gene lost 4 bases, with 13 bases spanning the gap. From germline, CDR1 is ENHRY and CDR2 SYGVKD. CDR3 region: CAITRAAGETQYF. The DNA for the CDR3 is TGTGCCATCACCCGGGCCGCGGGAGAGACCCAGTACTTC.

The chain employs TRBV7-3 and TRBJ2-5, with TRBD1 matching 8 bases. The CDR3 contains 15 residues. Germline lookup yields CDR1 SGHTA and CDR2 FQGTGA. The J segment lost 5 bases and the V segment lost 0 bases, leaving 5 bases of the junction unmatched. CDR3 sequence (DNA): TGTGCCAGCAGCTTAACGTCAGGGGGCAAGGAGACCCAGTACTTC. Amino acid sequence: CASSLTSGGKETQYF.

This clonotype was observed at least ten times. The chain links TRBV2 to TRBJ2-7; D perhaps matches TRBD2 (6 bases). The length of the CDR3 is 15 residues. The V end was cut by 2 bases, the J end by 0 bases, with 11 bases between. Germline values: CDR1 SNHLY, CDR2 FYNNEI. The CDR3 region is CASSETGTGSYEQYF. CDR3 sequence (DNA): TGTGCCAGCAGTGAAACCGGGACTGGCTCCTACGAGCAGTACTTC.

This clonotype was counted between two and nine times. Being one base from a much bigger clone, this may be a read error. The V call is TRBV7-2, the J call TRBJ1-2; TRBD1 matches 9 bases. The ends lost 5 bases at V and 4 bases at J; junction bases unmatched: 2. CDR3 size: 13 residues. Germline-derived CDR1 and CDR2 are SGHTA and FQGNSA. The CDR3 sequence: CASSTGQGYGYTF. DNA of the CDR3: TGTGCCAGCAGCACGGGACAGGGCTATGGCTACACCTTC.

This clonotype was seen many times. V is TRBV28 and J is TRBJ1-1; the D is unclear. Between the trimmed V and J ends, which lost 3 bases and 10 bases, there was a span of 18 bases. The CDR3 has 14 amino acids. In germline, CDR1 is MDHEN, CDR2 SYDVKM. The CDR3 reads CASSFPLAPFGAFF. The DNA of the CDR3 is TGTGCCAGCAGTTTCCCACTCGCCCCTTTCGGAGCTTTCTTT.

This chain joins TRBV7-2 and TRBJ1-5; 10 bases fit TRBD1. The V segment lost 5 bases and the J segment 6 bases; nucleotides outside the gene matches: 10. This CDR3 is 16 amino acids long. Germline V gene lookup returns CDR1 SGHTA and CDR2 FQGNSA. CDR3 nucleotide sequence: TGTGCCAGCAGCGATAAGACAGGGGGCGCGAGTCAGCCCCAGCATTTT. Its translation: CASSDKTGGASQPQHF. Full variable domain (missing parts from reference TRBV7-2 and TRBJ1-5): GAGVSQSPSNKVTEKGKDVELRCDPISGHTALYWYRQSLGQGLEFLIYFQGNSAPDKSGLPSDRFSAERTGGSVSTLTIQRTQQEDSAVYLCASSDKTGGASQPQHFGDGTRLSIL.

This clonotype occurred once. The chain is built from TRBV7-3 and TRBJ2-1, with TRBD2 matching over 15 bases. The CDR3 covers 16 residues. Germline CDR1 reads SGHTA; CDR2 reads FQGTGA. The junction had 9 bases not matched to a gene; V was cut back by 7 bases and J by 8 bases. The CDR3 protein is CASNPRGLAGGYEQFF. As DNA, the CDR3 is TGTGCCAGCAACCCCCGCGGACTAGCGGGAGGGTATGAGCAGTTCTTC. The full variable domain, with the rest looked up from reference TRBV7-3 and TRBJ2-1, is GAGVSQTPSNKVTEKGKYVELRCDPISGHTALYWYRQSLGQGPEFLIYFQGTGAADDSGLPNDRFFAVRPEGSVSTLKIQRTERGDSAVYLCASNPRGLAGGYEQFFGPGTRLTVL.

This clonotype has a handful of counts. The chain combines TRBV19 with TRBJ2-7; D is unclear. Germline values: CDR1 LNHDA, CDR2 SQIVND (reference sequence). The CDR3 has 13 amino acids. Trimming stripped 9 bases from V and 2 bases from J, with 14 bases between. This chain's CDR3 is CASSGQAAYEQYF. The CDR3, as DNA: TGTGCCAGCAGTGGGCAGGCGGCCTACGAGCAGTACTTC.

The rearrangement uses TRBV10-3 and TRBJ2-2; TRBD2 matches 14 bases. The CDR3 spans 18 residues. In germline, CDR1 is ENHRY, CDR2 SYGVKD. J gave up 2 bases and V 4 bases, and 6 bases lay outside the gene matches. The CDR3 spells CAISAGLAGGTNTGELFF. In DNA, the CDR3 is TGTGCCATCAGTGCAGGACTAGCGGGAGGAACAAACACCGGGGAGCTGTTTTTT.

This clonotype appeared a few times. The rearrangement joins TRBV19 to TRBJ2-5; D ambiguous. Trimming took off 6 bases at V and 2 bases at J, with 19 bases between the two ends. In germline, CDR1 is LNHDA, CDR2 SQIVND (reference sequence). The CDR3 spans 16 residues. CDR3 residues: CASSSLGQALQETQYF. For the CDR3, the DNA is TGTGCCAGTAGCAGCCTTGGGCAGGCCCTACAAGAGACCCAGTACTTC.

A few counts support this clonotype. The rearrangement uses TRBV29-1 and TRBJ1-4; D is unclear. Deletions cut 0 bases from V and 11 bases from J, with 28 bases between. CDR3 length equals 18 residues. Per germline, CDR1 SQVTM and CDR2 ANQGSEA. The CDR3 is CSVEDLGTTRAPGRKLFF. In DNA, the CDR3 is TGCAGCGTTGAAGATCTGGGCACCACACGGGCCCCGGGTCGGAAACTGTTTTTT. Variable domain in full (rest from reference TRBV29-1 and TRBJ1-4): SAVISQKPSRDICQRGTSLTIQCQVDSQVTMMFWYRQQPGQSLTLIATANQGSEATYESGFVIDKFPISRPNLTFSTLTVSNMSPEDSSIYLCSVEDLGTTRAPGRKLFFGSGTQLSVL.

J is TRBJ2-1 and V is TRBV3-1, with a tentative D call TRBD2 (6 bases). The CDR3 runs to 15 residues. Germline V gene lookup returns CDR1 LGHDT and CDR2 YNNKEL (reference sequence). V shed 3 bases and J shed 0 bases, with 9 bases lying between them. Written as DNA, the CDR3 is TGTGCCAGCAGCCAGACTAGGAGCTCCTACAATGAGCAGTTCTTC. Translated, it gives CASSQTRSSYNEQFF.

The rearrangement links TRBV9 to TRBJ1-2, with D perhaps matching TRBD1 (5 bases). The CDR3 sequence is 15 residues long. The V and J ends lost 3 bases and 5 bases respectively, with 17 bases between them. Germline CDR1 SGDLS, CDR2 YYNGEE. CDR3 amino acids: CASSGGRSRGYGYTF. The CDR3 nucleotides are TGTGCCAGCAGCGGCGGACGGTCAAGGGGATATGGCTACACCTTC. Combining the CDR3 with reference TRBV9 and TRBJ1-2 gives the whole variable domain DSGVTQTPKHLITATGQRVTLRCSPRSGDLSVYWYQQSLDQGLQFLIQYYNGEERAKGNILERFSAQQFPDLHSELNLSSLELGDSALYFCASSGGRSRGYGYTFGSGTRLTVV.

Comments on this clonotype: A much larger clone differs by one base, so this may be a read error. The chain joins TRBV7-2 to TRBJ2-2; tentative D call: TRBD1 (6 bases). With 4 bases removed from V and 3 bases from J, the gap between germline ends came to 12 bases. This CDR3 has 15 residues. Germline values: CDR1 SGHTA, CDR2 FQGNSA. The CDR3 here is CASSSWTVDTGELFF. As DNA, the CDR3 is TGTGCCAGCAGCTCCTGGACAGTCGACACCGGGGAGCTGTTTTTT.

This clonotype was observed many times. CDR3 in amino acids: CASRVHAPNTEAFF. DNA for the CDR3: TGTGCCAGCAGGGTGCACGCCCCGAACACTGAAGCTTTCTTT. The V gene is TRBV28, the J gene TRBJ1-1; no reliable D call. Germline CDR1 reads MDHEN; CDR2 reads SYDVKM. This CDR3 is 14 amino acids long. The ends were cut back, 6 bases at V and 1 base at J, with 12 bases in the middle.

The chain employs TRBV7-9 and TRBJ2-1, with 7 bases matching TRBD2. Looked up from germline, CDR1 is SEHNR and CDR2 is FQNEAQ (reference sequence). With 5 bases clipped from V and 8 bases from J, the junction kept 9 bases outside the gene matches. The CDR3 contains 14 residues. This CDR3 is CASSRLLTSDEQFF. CDR3 nucleotide sequence: TGTGCCAGCAGCCGGCTGCTTACTAGCGATGAGCAGTTCTTC.

This clonotype was counted ten times or more. V and J are TRBV3-1 and TRBJ2-7; TRBD1 is a possible D gene (6 bases). This CDR3 spans 14 amino acids. CDR1 LGHDT and CDR2 YNNKEL come from the germline V gene (reference sequence). The germline V and J ends were trimmed by 5 bases and 3 bases, with 14 bases remaining between them. CDR3 DNA sequence: TGTGCCAGCAGCAACAACCGGGACAACTACGAGCAGTACTTC. Translation gives CASSNNRDNYEQYF.

The table lists this clonotype with a few counts. The CDR3 protein is CATSREVEAGGRGETQYF. The CDR3 DNA sequence: TGTGCCACCAGCAGAGAAGTCGAGGCAGGGGGCCGGGGGGAGACCCAGTACTTC. The chain joins TRBV15 to TRBJ2-5, with TRBD1 matching over 8 bases. From germline, CDR1 is LNHNV and CDR2 YYDKDF (reference sequence). V lost 0 bases and J lost 5; bases outside the gene matches: 14. This CDR3 has 18 amino acids.

This clonotype appeared many times. V usage is TRBV3-1 and J usage is TRBJ2-7, with TRBD2 identical over 7 bases. Per the germline V gene, CDR1 is LGHDT and CDR2 is YNNKEL (reference sequence). The CDR3 has 15 amino acids. The V segment lost 4 bases and the J segment 6 bases; nucleotides outside the gene matches: 12. As DNA, the CDR3 is TGTGCCAGCAGCCCCGCTCTGGCGGGAGCCGCCGAGCAGTACTTC. Translated: CASSPALAGAAEQYF.

This clonotype came up a few times. The chain uses TRBV11-2 and TRBJ1-4; tentatively, D is TRBD1 (5 bases). In germline, CDR1 is SGHAT, CDR2 FQNNGV. V lost 5 bases and J lost 7, with 11 bases in between. This CDR3 has 13 residues. The CDR3 loop reads CASSNFQGEKLFF. The CDR3 DNA reads as TGTGCCAGCAGCAATTTCCAGGGTGAAAAACTGTTTTTT.

Many counts were recorded for this clonotype. The chain recombines TRBV27 with TRBJ2-7; D is possibly TRBD2 (5 bases). This CDR3 is 17 amino acids long. CDR1 and CDR2 (germline): MNHEY, SMNVEV (reference sequence). V was pared by 6 bases and J by 5 bases, with 26 bases between. CDR3 in amino acids: CASSPEAAHTLSHEQYF. The CDR3 DNA sequence: TGTGCCAGCAGCCCGGAGGCGGCACACACCCTTAGCCACGAGCAGTACTTC.